This entry lists 3 T cell receptor beta chains sequenced from one sample in a study of T cell responses to AZD1222 COVID-19 vaccine. Data came from immunoSEQ multiplex PCR; TCRdb stores just in-frame clones and leaves some out. The profile shows 130,000 to 150,000 clones, roughly 90% of them singletons. Sequenced material: peripheral blood, taken on day 0 of AZD1222 vaccination. Receptor source: an adult in good health.

The rearrangement links TRBV15 to TRBJ2-1; D gene unclear. CDR1 LNHNV and CDR2 YYDKDF come from the germline V gene (reference sequence). Trimming stripped 4 bases from V and 8 bases from J, with 9 bases between. The length of the CDR3 is 12 residues. The CDR3 protein is CATSMLKDEQFF. The CDR3 DNA is TGTGCCACCAGCATGCTTAAGGATGAGCAGTTCTTC.

The genes are TRBV4-3 and TRBJ1-5; D is perhaps TRBD1 (5 bases). CDR1 and CDR2 from the germline V gene are LGHNA and YSLEER. The CDR3 consists of 16 residues. Trimming cost V 0 bases and J 6 bases, with 15 bases left between them. The CDR3, as DNA: TGCGCCAGCAGCCAAGATTGGGGGTTCGATGGTCAGCCCCAGCATTTT. This gives the protein CASSQDWGFDGQPQHF.

The chain links TRBV24-1 to TRBJ2-1; possibly TRBD2 for D (6 bases). Trimming took off 0 bases at V and 6 bases at J, with 8 bases between the two ends. Germline V lookup: CDR1 KGHDR, CDR2 SFDVKD. This CDR3 has 14 amino acids. The CDR3 DNA follows: TGTGCCACCAGTGATTTGCGGGGGACCAATGAGCAGTTCTTC. The encoded protein is CATSDLRGTNEQFF.